This TCR beta chain was obtained from a study of T cell repertoires in cytomegalovirus infection. Looking at the study overall: Recently identified HLA-C-restricted CMV epitopes were used, and well-studied HLA-B-restricted CMV epitopes were used as well. Both a matching HLA type and CMV infection were indicated by public TCR beta signatures. Whole-study results and caveats: Clonotype analysis showed dominance of the ex vivo response by HLA-C-restricted CMV-specific TCR beta clonotypes.

Using its own MiXCR run on the reads, TCRdb lists one record per CDR3 protein. The table includes some 590,000 distinct CDR3 sequences, under 45% detected once. This clonotype was found once. The antigen remains unidentified. From germline, CDR1 is SGHTA and CDR2 FQGNSA. With 3 bases removed from V and 8 bases from J, the gap between germline ends came to 13 bases. The CDR3 length is 13 residues. The chain recombines TRBV7-2 with TRBJ1-2; D is unclear. The specimen comprised cultured PBMCs, sampled from culture after CMV antigen stimulation. The sequence was obtained from a human donor in good health (CMV status not recorded). Some clones in this sample may be carry-over from other donors' samples. Written as DNA, the CDR3 is TGTGCCAGCAGCTTCTCCTCGGTGGGGGGCTACACCTTC. Translating it yields CASSFSSVGGYTF.